This entry features one T cell receptor beta chain sequence. The ends lost 4 bases at V and 6 bases at J; junction bases unmatched: 6. The CDR3 has 15 residues. CDR1 and CDR2 (germline): SNHLY, FYNNEI. The source of the sample is a study of blood T cell repertoires in COVID-19. Participants were aged 18 to 89 years from about 25 US areas. TCRdb's copy holds only in-frame clones and misses some; the assay was immunoSEQ multiplex PCR. The sample records 350,000 to 400,000 clones, more than 75% being singletons. Sequenced material: PBMCs or T cells enriched from blood (not recorded which). V is TRBV2 and J is TRBJ1-5, with TRBD1 matching 10 bases. This clonotype was sampled from a woman in her 30s who had recovered from COVID-19. This chain's CDR3 is CASSGDRGIRQPQHF. CDR3 bases: TGTGCCAGCAGTGGGGACAGGGGTATCCGTCAGCCCCAGCATTTT.